What follows are 21 T cell receptor beta chains derived from one specimen sequenced in a study of identifying expanded T cells in peripheral blood. Assay: immunoSEQ multiplex PCR; the TCRdb copy retains only in-frame clones and omits some. The sample holds tens of thousands of clones, approximately 88% seen once. Specimen: blood. The receptor set was obtained from a person between 18 and 75 years old in good health.

The V gene is TRBV7-9, the J gene TRBJ2-5, with 8 bases fitting TRBD2. With V trimmed by 0 bases and J by 5 bases, 2 bases remained unmatched. This CDR3 has 14 residues. Germline CDR1 and CDR2: SEHNR and FQNEAQ (reference sequence). CDR3 DNA sequence: TGTGCCAGCAGCTTAGCGCCTAGCGGGGAGACCCAGTACTTC. Its protein is CASSLAPSGETQYF.

The chain employs TRBV5-5 and TRBJ1-5; possible D gene TRBD1, 5 bases. Germline CDR1 reads SGHKS; CDR2 reads YYEKEE (reference sequence). Trimming took 1 base from V and 4 from J, leaving 15 bases between them. There are 16 residues in the CDR3. The CDR3 sequence is CASSLSLGVRNQPQHF. The CDR3 DNA sequence: TGTGCCAGCAGCTTGTCTCTGGGGGTTCGGAATCAGCCCCAGCATTTT.

V gene TRBV6-1 combines with J gene TRBJ2-3; TRBD2 agrees at 9 bases. V trimming: 6 bases; J trimming: 4 bases; junction bases outside the gene matches: 8. CDR3 length: 15 amino acids. In germline, CDR1 is MNHNS, CDR2 SASEGT. CDR3: CASRKMAGGPDTQYF. The CDR3 DNA reads TGTGCCAGCAGAAAGATGGCGGGGGGGCCAGATACGCAGTATTTT.

The chain joins TRBV18 to TRBJ1-1, with D unclear. Trimming pared 2 bases from V and 7 bases from J, leaving 14 bases between. Germline V gives CDR1 KGHSH, CDR2 LQKENI. The CDR3 extends over 14 amino acids. CDR3 nucleotides: TGTGCCAGCTCACCAGACGGGAGTTCGGGTGAAGCTTTCTTT. Its translation: CASSPDGSSGEAFF. Combining the CDR3 with reference TRBV18 and TRBJ1-1 gives the whole variable domain NAGVMQNPRHLVRRRGQEARLRCSPMKGHSHVYWYRQLPEEGLKFMVYLQKENIIDESGMPKERFSAEFPKEGPSILRIQQVVRGDSAAYFCASSPDGSSGEAFFGQGTRLTVV.

The V and J genes are TRBV4-3 and TRBJ1-2; D is undetermined. V shed 1 base and J shed 2 bases, with 2 bases lying between them. The CDR3 extends over 12 amino acids. CDR1 LGHNA and CDR2 YSLEER come from the germline V gene. The CDR3 protein is CASSQGNYGYTF. CDR3 bases: TGCGCCAGCAGCCAAGGAAACTATGGCTACACCTTC.

The V call is TRBV4-1, the J call TRBJ1-2; TRBD1 aligns across 9 bases. The germline V gene has CDR1 MGHRA and CDR2 YSYEKL. The CDR3 covers 15 residues. V shed 4 bases and J 4 bases; nucleotides not matched to a gene: 7. The CDR3 DNA follows: TGCGCCAGCAGCCCCCGACAGGGGGGATTCTATGGCTACACCTTC. Its protein product is CASSPRQGGFYGYTF.

This sequence joins TRBV28 and TRBJ1-5; D not resolved. The CDR3 has 15 residues. V lost 6 bases and J 2 bases, leaving 14 bases between the germline ends. Germline CDR1 MDHEN, CDR2 SYDVKM. The CDR3 reads CASSFGQSRNQPQHF. In DNA form, the CDR3 reads TGTGCCAGCAGCTTTGGCCAATCCCGCAATCAGCCCCAGCATTTT.

The chain joins TRBV7-2 to TRBJ1-1; no clear D. Germline V gene lookup returns CDR1 SGHTA and CDR2 FQGNSA. V was pared by 1 base and J by 0 bases, with 6 bases between. The length of the CDR3 is 14 residues. The CDR3 sequence is CASSLGGMNTEAFF. The DNA of the CDR3 is TGTGCCAGCAGCTTAGGCGGGATGAACACTGAAGCTTTCTTT.

The chain combines TRBV7-2 with TRBJ2-7; the match to TRBD2 covers 13 bases. CDR1 and CDR2 (germline): SGHTA, FQGNSA. V shed 2 bases and J 2 bases; nucleotides not matched to a gene: 9. CDR3 length equals 18 residues. The CDR3 is CASSLWGTSGTKTYEQYF. DNA for the CDR3: TGTGCCAGCAGCTTATGGGGGACTAGCGGGACTAAAACCTACGAGCAGTACTTC.

The rearrangement joins TRBV4-1 to TRBJ2-7; possibly TRBD1 for D (6 bases). V lost 0 bases, J lost 0 bases, and 9 bases lay in between. The germline gives CDR1 MGHRA, CDR2 YSYEKL. The CDR3 sequence is 15 residues long. CDR3 bases: TGCGCCAGCAGCCAAGAATTGGACAGCTCCTACGAGCAGTACTTC. Encoded protein: CASSQELDSSYEQYF.

This clone was seen once. The chain links TRBV6-1 to TRBJ1-2; TRBD1 agrees at 8 bases. The V gene's germline CDR1 is MNHNS and CDR2 SASEGT. The CDR3 length is 17 residues. Losses at the gene ends were 4 bases for V and 8 bases for J; bases not matched to a gene: 18. CDR3: CASSGNPRQGMSKGYTF. CDR3 DNA sequence: TGTGCCAGCAGTGGAAATCCGAGACAGGGGATGAGTAAGGGCTACACCTTC.

This clone has only one observation. The rearrangement uses TRBV7-8 and TRBJ1-1; D is unresolved. Trimming pared 4 bases from V and 5 bases from J, leaving 11 bases between. The CDR3 is 13 residues long. Germline values: CDR1 SGHVS, CDR2 FQNEAQ. The CDR3 region has the DNA TGTGCCAGCAGCTCACAAGGAAGTACTGAAGCTTTCTTT. Encoded protein: CASSSQGSTEAFF.

V is TRBV5-1 and J is TRBJ2-7, with D possibly being TRBD2 (5 bases). Germline V gene data show CDR1 as SGHRS and CDR2 as YFSETQ. The length of the CDR3 is 14 residues. V was pared by 2 bases and J by 6 bases, with 15 bases between. CDR3 in amino acids: CASSFEGVLGEQYF. The CDR3 DNA reads TGCGCCAGCAGCTTTGAGGGAGTATTGGGCGAGCAGTACTTC.

The CDR3 DNA follows: TGTGCCAGCAGCGGAGACCCTGTGGGGTTGAACACTGAAGCTTTCTTT. Residues: CASSGDPVGLNTEAFF. The chain has TRBV2 and TRBJ1-1; D remains ambiguous. The CDR3 covers 16 residues. The V gene lost 6 bases and the J gene lost 0 bases, with 17 bases spanning the gap. The germline gives CDR1 SNHLY, CDR2 FYNNEI.

This chain joins TRBV5-1 and TRBJ1-1; D is possibly TRBD1 (6 bases). The CDR3 is 14 amino acids. The germline gives CDR1 SGHRS, CDR2 YFSETQ. V was clipped by 1 base and J by 1 base, with 8 bases between them. The CDR3 region is CASSLQDRNTEAFF. DNA of the CDR3: TGCGCCAGCAGCTTGCAGGACAGGAACACTGAAGCTTTCTTT.

The chain recombines TRBV7-9 with TRBJ1-4, with a weak D call TRBD1 (6 bases). The CDR3 extends over 16 amino acids. Trimming removed 2 bases from V and 7 bases from J, with 17 bases in between. Germline V gives CDR1 SEHNR, CDR2 FQNEAQ (reference sequence). CDR3 bases: TGTGCCAGCAGCTTAAGTGGGGCCGGACAGTTTGAAAAACTGTTTTTT. Amino acid sequence: CASSLSGAGQFEKLFF.

The chain carries TRBV5-1 and TRBJ2-3, with TRBD2 matching over 13 bases. Germline trimming cut 5 bases from V and 6 bases from J; bases unmatched to any gene: 9. The CDR3 runs 16 residues. Germline CDR1 is SGHRS and CDR2 is YFSETQ. CDR3 residues: CASRSGTSGAGDTQYF. The CDR3 DNA follows: TGCGCCAGCAGATCCGGGACTAGCGGGGCAGGGGATACGCAGTATTTT.

This rearrangement joins TRBV4-1 to TRBJ1-5; D is uncertain. The CDR3 has 15 amino acids. V lost 1 base, J lost 7 bases, and 14 bases lay in between. Per the germline V gene, CDR1 is MGHRA and CDR2 is YSYEKL. CDR3 protein: CASSQVRWGDQPQHF. The CDR3 DNA is TGCGCCAGCAGCCAAGTGAGGTGGGGAGACCAGCCCCAGCATTTT.

J is TRBJ2-7 and V is TRBV6-1, with 8 bases aligning to TRBD1. V trimming: 6 bases; J trimming: 3 bases; junction bases outside the gene matches: 7. Germline CDR1 and CDR2: MNHNS and SASEGT. This CDR3 has 14 amino acids. The chain's CDR3 is CASRPGQAYYEQYF. The CDR3 DNA follows: TGTGCCAGCAGACCGGGACAGGCTTACTACGAGCAGTACTTC.

The CDR3 nucleotides are TGTGCCAGCTCACGAGGACAGGGCTACGAGCAGTACTTC. Translation: CASSRGQGYEQYF. This chain links TRBV18 with TRBJ2-7; 8 positions agree with TRBD1. The CDR3 covers 13 residues. From germline, CDR1 is KGHSH and CDR2 LQKENI. J was trimmed by 3 bases and V by 4 bases; bases with no gene match: 2.

The gene calls are TRBV6-6 and TRBJ1-1, with D perhaps matching TRBD1 (6 bases). Germline V lookup: CDR1 MNHNY, CDR2 SVGAGI (reference sequence). V lost 6 bases, J lost 5 bases, and 19 bases lay in between. This CDR3 region has 15 residues. CDR3 bases: TGTGCCAGCAGGGACACAGGGTTTCGTGGGACTGAAGCTTTCTTT. This encodes CASRDTGFRGTEAFF.